The 17 T cell receptor beta chains listed next were all sequenced from one sample in a study of T cells of healthy individuals. MiXCR, applied by TCRdb to the 5' RACE reads, yields one record per CDR3 protein. The data hold around 63,000 distinct CDR3 sequences, with roughly 15% observed a single time. Source of these receptors: a human donor in good health.

The genes are TRBV2 and TRBJ2-4; TRBD1 might be the D (5 bases). CDR1 is SNHLY and CDR2 is FYNNEI in the germline V gene. Trimming left V 3 bases short and J 15 bases short, with 12 bases between. This CDR3 is built from 11 residues. In nucleotides, the CDR3 is TGTGCCAGCAGTGACCCCGACAGACTGTACTTC. The encoded protein is CASSDPDRLYF. Based on the CDR3 plus reference TRBV2 and TRBJ2-4, the full variable domain is EPEVTQTPSHQVTQMGQEVILRCVPISNHLYFYWYRQILGQKVEFLVSFYNNEISEKSEIFDDQFSVERPDGSNFTLKIRSTKLEDSAMYFCASSDPDRLYFGAGTRLSVL.

In its sample, this clonotype was seen a few times. This chain uses TRBV7-2 with TRBJ2-2, with D hard to call. Trimming removed 1 base from V and 6 bases from J, with 6 bases in between. Per the germline V gene, CDR1 is SGHTA and CDR2 is FQGNSA. The CDR3 covers 13 residues. This CDR3 reads CASSLGKAGELFF. The DNA of the CDR3 is TGTGCCAGCAGCTTAGGCAAAGCCGGGGAGCTGTTTTTT. Full variable domain (rest looked up from reference TRBV7-2 and TRBJ2-2): GAGVSQSPSNKVTEKGKDVELRCDPISGHTALYWYRQSLGQGLEFLIYFQGNSAPDKSGLPSDRFSAERTGGSVSTLTIQRTQQEDSAVYLCASSLGKAGELFFGEGSRLTVL.

This clonotype was counted many times. This chain joins TRBV11-2 and TRBJ2-1, with TRBD2 matching over 8 bases. Germline values: CDR1 SGHAT, CDR2 FQNNGV. This CDR3 spans 16 amino acids. V shed 1 base, J shed 6 bases, and the junction held 8 bases outside the gene matches. The CDR3 is CASSLGPGGKGNEQFF. The DNA of the CDR3 is TGTGCCAGCAGCTTAGGGCCGGGAGGGAAGGGCAATGAGCAGTTCTTC.

This clonotype was counted ten times or more. The gene calls are TRBV7-3 and TRBJ2-2, with D perhaps TRBD1 (5 bases). This CDR3 contains 17 residues. Germline V gene lookup returns CDR1 SGHTA and CDR2 FQGTGA. Trimming shortened V by 4 bases and J by 4 bases, and 19 bases separated the two germline ends. CDR3 in amino acids: CASSSSSPGSGTGELFF. The CDR3 DNA reads TGTGCCAGCAGCTCTTCTTCGCCAGGGTCGGGCACCGGGGAGCTGTTTTTT.

This clonotype was recorded many times. The gene calls are TRBV24-1 and TRBJ2-3; no definite D call. This CDR3 is 13 amino acids long. Germline V gives CDR1 KGHDR, CDR2 SFDVKD. The V end was cut by 4 bases, the J end by 3 bases, with 7 bases between. As DNA, the CDR3 is TGTGCCACCAGTGACGAGGTGACAGATACGCAGTATTTT. Protein product: CATSDEVTDTQYF.

The chain carries TRBV7-3 and TRBJ2-1; TRBD1 is a possible D gene (5 bases). Trimming removed 3 bases at V and 5 bases at J, with 14 bases between. The CDR3 has 15 residues. Germline V gene lookup returns CDR1 SGHTA and CDR2 FQGTGA. The CDR3 DNA reads TGTGCCAGCAGCTTGCAGGGTTGGGTGGACAATGAGCAGTTCTTC. It specifies CASSLQGWVDNEQFF.

The chain is built from TRBV4-1 and TRBJ2-5; D gene ambiguous. CDR1 MGHRA and CDR2 YSYEKL come from the germline V gene. The V end lost 2 bases, the J end lost 4 bases, and 14 bases lay between the germline ends. The CDR3 contains 15 residues. The CDR3 DNA is TGCGCCAGCAGCCAACTTCAGGTGGTCCCAGAGACCCAGTACTTC. It encodes CASSQLQVVPETQYF.

This clonotype was found a few times. The rearrangement joins TRBV28 to TRBJ2-3; 8 bases fit TRBD2. The ends lost 6 bases at V and 3 bases at J; junction bases unmatched: 8. This CDR3 contains 15 residues. Germline V gene lookup returns CDR1 MDHEN and CDR2 SYDVKM. Here the CDR3 reads CASRNGRAGTDTQYF. CDR3 sequence (DNA): TGTGCCAGCAGAAACGGGAGGGCCGGTACAGATACGCAGTATTTT.

V gene TRBV3-1 combines with J gene TRBJ2-2; TRBD1 or TRBD2 may be the D gene (5 bases each). CDR1 and CDR2 from the germline V gene are LGHDT and YNNKEL (reference sequence). The CDR3 is 18 residues long. Trimming pared 0 bases from V and 0 bases from J, leaving 14 bases between. CDR3 nucleotides: TGTGCCAGCAGCCAAGAAACCGGGACCCTCGCGAACACCGGGGAGCTGTTTTTT. As protein: CASSQETGTLANTGELFF.

V usage is TRBV7-2 and J usage is TRBJ2-3, with 8 bases aligning to TRBD2. The CDR3 has 17 residues. CDR1 is SGHTA, CDR2 FQGNSA, per germline. J lost 4 bases, V lost 4 bases, and 13 bases had no gene match. Here the CDR3 DNA reads TGTGCCAGCAGCTCTCGCCTTGGAGCGGGAGTGGCAGATACGCAGTATTTT. Protein product: CASSSRLGAGVADTQYF.

This clonotype was seen only a few times. The chain links TRBV27 to TRBJ2-7; 11 bases are a match to TRBD2. V lost 4 bases to trimming and J lost 2 bases; unmatched junction nucleotides: 4. The CDR3 runs 15 residues. CDR1 and CDR2 (germline): MNHEY, SMNVEV (reference sequence). The CDR3 spells CASSSSSGGTYEQYF. As DNA, the CDR3 is TGTGCCAGCAGTTCTTCTAGCGGGGGGACCTACGAGCAGTACTTC.

This clonotype was detected ten times or more. The genes are TRBV19 and TRBJ2-2; D unresolved. Trimming removed 4 bases at V and 5 bases at J, with 8 bases between. Per the germline V gene, CDR1 is LNHDA and CDR2 is SQIVND (reference sequence). The CDR3 contains 13 residues. The CDR3, as DNA: TGTGCCAGTAGTACACAGATAACCGGGGAGCTGTTTTTT. It specifies CASSTQITGELFF.

The chain joins TRBV3-1 to TRBJ1-5, with D perhaps TRBD1 (5 bases). The CDR3 has 13 residues. Germline V gene sequence: CDR1 LGHDT, CDR2 YNNKEL (reference sequence). V lost 1 base, J lost 5 bases, and 6 bases lay in between. The CDR3 DNA follows: TGTGCCAGCAGCCAAGGACAGTATCAGCCCCAGCATTTT. This codes for CASSQGQYQPQHF.

This clonotype was seen many times. The chain couples TRBV10-3 to TRBJ2-2; D call uncertain. The CDR3 has 14 amino acids. Trimming removed 5 bases at V and 0 bases at J, with 7 bases between. CDR1 and CDR2 (germline): ENHRY, SYGVKD. The CDR3 protein is CAISIQANTGELFF. The DNA for the CDR3 is TGTGCCATCAGTATCCAGGCGAACACCGGGGAGCTGTTTTTT.

The chain couples TRBV28 to TRBJ2-2, with 7 bases matching TRBD1. Germline loops: CDR1 MDHEN, CDR2 SYDVKM. CDR3 size: 16 residues. V dropped 5 bases and J dropped 5; count of bases not matched to a gene: 11. This chain's CDR3 is CASSSPGQSWTGELFF. The CDR3 nucleotides read TGTGCCAGCAGTAGTCCGGGACAGTCTTGGACCGGGGAGCTGTTTTTT.

This clonotype was recorded at least ten times. This chain links TRBV6-1 with TRBJ2-3; 7 nucleotides line up with TRBD1. The ends lost 4 bases at V and 3 bases at J; junction bases unmatched: 7. The CDR3 is made up of 15 amino acids. Germline assignment: CDR1 MNHNS and CDR2 SASEGT. The CDR3 DNA sequence: TGTGCCAGCAGTGTTGAGACAGGGCGGACAGATACGCAGTATTTT. This encodes CASSVETGRTDTQYF.

This clonotype was counted many times. This rearrangement joins TRBV4-2 to TRBJ1-1; the match to TRBD1 covers 10 bases. The CDR3 contains 15 residues. Trimming cost V 1 base and J 3 bases; bases outside gene matches: 2. Germline V lookup: CDR1 LGHNA, CDR2 YNFKEQ. Here the CDR3 DNA reads TGTGCCAGCAGCCAAGCAGGACAGGGGGACACTGAAGCTTTCTTT. Translating gives CASSQAGQGDTEAFF.